Presented here are 8 T cell receptor beta chains from one specimen sequenced in a study of cytomegalovirus exposure and HLA in healthy donors (TCRdb year 2017). The protocol used for the library was the immunoSEQ multiplex PCR assay. The multiplex PCR relied on a mix of 60 forward primers for TCR Vbeta segments and 13 reverse primers for TCR Jbeta segments. The immuneACCESS repertoire file appears here via TCRdb, limited to in-frame rearrangements. These files lack a portion of the clones; in checked studies, under half of the deficit traces to unresolved V genes, and the cause of the others is not known. This sample holds about 170,000 clones; roughly 60% were observed only once. The ten largest make up 2.5% to 3% of the sample. Sequenced input: PBMCs. These TCRs come from a man aged 40-49 years in good health and CMV-seronegative.

The V call is TRBV5-6, the J call TRBJ1-1, with a possible D match to TRBD1 (5 bases). The CDR3 length is 14 residues. Trimming cost V 2 bases and J 5 bases, with 13 bases left between them. Germline V lookup: CDR1 SGHDT, CDR2 YYEEEE. CDR3 region: CASSFAQGGTEAFF. CDR3 in DNA: TGTGCCAGCAGCTTCGCTCAGGGAGGAACTGAAGCTTTCTTT.

As for this clone: The DNA is left out, because the CDR3 cannot be placed on it with certainty; the CDR3 is given as TCRdb lists it. The rearrangement links TRBV2 to TRBJ2-2; whether TRBD2, the table's D call, matches the DNA was not checked. 15 amino acids form the CDR3, both terminal residues included. The germline V gene encodes CDR1 SNHLY and CDR2 FYNNEI. The CDR3 sequence is CASSEFAGGTGEPFF.

This rearrangement joins TRBV4-1 to TRBJ2-1, with TRBD2 identical over 8 bases. V dropped 3 bases and J dropped 0; count of bases not matched to a gene: 4. The CDR3 loop spans 16 amino acids. Germline lookup yields CDR1 MGHRA and CDR2 YSYEKL. CDR3 sequence reads: CASSQPSGGSYNEQFF. The CDR3 region has the DNA TGCGCCAGCAGCCAGCCCAGCGGGGGCTCCTACAATGAGCAGTTCTTC.

The chain uses TRBV19 and TRBJ2-2; 8 bases are a match to TRBD1. CDR1 is LNHDA and CDR2 is SQIVND in the germline V gene (reference sequence). The CDR3 runs 16 residues. The junction had 10 bases not matched to a gene; V was cut back by 4 bases and J by 6 bases. In DNA, the CDR3 is TGTGCCAGTAGTACTCCCCGGACAGGGTTTGCCGGGGAGCTGTTTTTT. Translation: CASSTPRTGFAGELFF.

CDR3 in amino acids: CASTWRRGRDTQYF. The CDR3 nucleotides read TGTGCCAGCACCTGGAGGCGGGGGAGGGATACGCAGTATTTT. V usage is TRBV7-2 and J usage is TRBJ2-3, with 7 bases that match TRBD2. This CDR3 has 14 residues. Germline values: CDR1 SGHTA, CDR2 FQGNSA. V lost 7 bases to trimming and J lost 6 bases; unmatched junction nucleotides: 10.

The rearrangement uses TRBV5-8 and TRBJ1-5; tentatively, D is TRBD1 (5 bases). V was trimmed by 4 bases and J by 7 bases, leaving 18 bases between them. Per germline, CDR1 SGHTS and CDR2 YDEGEE. The CDR3 contains 15 residues. CDR3 nucleotides: TGTGCCAGCAGCCCCAGGATCCAGGGCCGACAGCCCCAGCATTTT. It translates to CASSPRIQGRQPQHF.

The V gene is TRBV30, the J gene TRBJ2-7; 8 nucleotides agree with TRBD2. The CDR3 covers 14 residues. Looked up from germline, CDR1 is GTSNPN and CDR2 is SVGIG (reference sequence). Trimming cost V 2 bases and J 0 bases; bases outside gene matches: 3. CDR3 region: CAWSLAGVSYEQYF. Written as DNA, the CDR3 is TGTGCCTGGAGTCTAGCGGGCGTCTCCTACGAGCAGTACTTC.

This CDR3 reads CATTVEIAGIGGYEQYF. The CDR3 coding sequence is TGTGCCACCACAGTGGAGATAGCGGGGATAGGTGGGTACGAGCAGTACTTC. The chain employs TRBV28 and TRBJ2-7; 8 bases align to TRBD2. Germline CDR1 reads MDHEN; CDR2 reads SYDVKM. V shed 10 bases and J 4 bases; nucleotides not matched to a gene: 21. This CDR3 region has 17 residues.